This is a list of T cell receptor beta chains from one sample in a study of blood T cell repertoires in COVID-19. Method: immunoSEQ multiplex PCR; TCRdb's copy keeps in-frame clones and lacks some. Of over 200,000 clones listed, about four fifths are singletons. The specimen was peripheral blood. The receptors were sampled from an elderly man with acute or convalescent COVID-19. CDR3s include the opening cysteine and the closing phenylalanine or tryptophan. A D gene is named only where the DNA matches it firmly. Rows may omit the clone size; those that give it use once, few, many or a size class.

j_gene,d_gene,abundance,v_gene,CDR3nt,CDR3aa
TRBJ2-7,NA,NA,TRBV27,TGTGCCAGCAGTTCAATTAACCGGGACATTCACTACGAGCAGTACTTC,CASSSINRDIHYEQYF
TRBJ2-2,NA,NA,TRBV19,TGTGCCAGTAGTATATGGGCAGACCCGAACACCGGGGAGCTGTTTTTT,CASSIWADPNTGELFF
TRBJ2-3,TRBD1,NA,TRBV30,TGTGCCTGGGGACCGGGACAGAGCACAGATACGCAGTATTTT,CAWGPGQSTDTQYF
TRBJ2-3,TRBD2,NA,TRBV2,TGTGCCGGGGGGACTAGCGGCACAGATACGCAGTATTTT,CAGGTSGTDTQYF
TRBJ1-2,TRBD1,once,TRBV5-1,TGCGCCAGCAGTCCCGGTCCAGGACAGGCATATGGCTACACCTTC,CASSPGPGQAYGYTF
TRBJ1-3,TRBD1,NA,TRBV28,TGTGCCAGCAGTTCCCCCTTTCGACAGGGATACGGAGGAAACACCATATATTTT,CASSSPFRQGYGGNTIYF
TRBJ2-7,TRBD1,NA,TRBV28,TGTGCGATCCAACTGAACAGGGGCTACGAGCAGTACTTC,CAIQLNRGYEQYF
TRBJ2-7,TRBD2,once,TRBV7-2,TGTGCCAGCAGCTCTAGCGGGAGCTACGAGCAGTACTTC,CASSSSGSYEQYF
TRBJ2-7,TRBD2,NA,TRBV5-1,TGCGCCAGCAGCTTGGCCGCGGGGGGGACCTACGAGCAGTACTTC,CASSLAAGGTYEQYF
TRBJ1-1,TRBD1,NA,TRBV5-1,TGCGCCAGCAGCTTCAACAGGCAGGGGGGTGTGAGGGAAGCTTTCTTT,CASSFNRQGGVREAFF
TRBJ2-7,NA,NA,TRBV7-9,TGTGCCAGCAGCTCACCCCCGGGGGCTAGCGGCTCCTACGAGCAGTACTTC,CASSSPPGASGSYEQYF
TRBJ1-5,TRBD1,NA,TRBV5-5,TGTGCCAGCAGTAGCTTACAGGGGCAGAATCAGCCCCAGCATTTT,CASSSLQGQNQPQHF
TRBJ2-1,TRBD1,NA,TRBV5-1,TGCGCCAGCAGCGAAACCGCGGCCGGACAGGCTCGCGATGAGCAGTTCTTC,CASSETAAGQARDEQFF
TRBJ1-2,TRBD1,NA,TRBV20-1,TGCAGTGCAAGGACAGGGGGGGGCTACACCTTC,CSARTGGGYTF
TRBJ2-3,NA,many,TRBV20-1,TGCAGTGCTAGAGACGGACTGGGGCAGTATTTT,CSARDGLGQYF
TRBJ1-2,TRBD1,NA,TRBV19,TGTGCCAGTACCCAGACCGGGACAGGGGCGGCTGGCTACACCTTC,CASTQTGTGAAGYTF
TRBJ2-7,TRBD1,NA,TRBV5-1,TGCGCCAGCAGCTTGAGGACAGGGGGCACCTACGAGCAGTACTTC,CASSLRTGGTYEQYF
TRBJ1-2,TRBD1,few,TRBV18,TGTGCCAGCTCACCGGGCGTTGGGACAGCTACTTATGGCTACACCTTC,CASSPGVGTATYGYTF
TRBJ2-7,TRBD2,NA,TRBV5-1,TGCGCCAGCAGCCCCCGGGGGACTAGCGGGGGCTACGAGCAGTACTTC,CASSPRGTSGGYEQYF
TRBJ1-3,NA,NA,TRBV7-2,TGTGCCAGCAGCCCGGCATGGGCAGGCGCAGGAAACACCATATATTTT,CASSPAWAGAGNTIYF
TRBJ2-7,TRBD1,NA,TRBV5-1,TGCGCCAGCAGCTTCCGCAAAATCCGGGACAGATCCTACGAGCAGTACTTC,CASSFRKIRDRSYEQYF
TRBJ2-1,NA,few,TRBV15,TGTGCCACCAGCAACACAGGGCCCTACAATGAGCAGTTCTTC,CATSNTGPYNEQFF
TRBJ1-5,NA,NA,TRBV19,TGTGCCAGTAGCCCGGGACATAGCAATCAGCCCCAGCATTTT,CASSPGHSNQPQHF
TRBJ2-1,TRBD2,NA,TRBV6-5,TGTGCCAGCAGAGCCCTAGCGGGCTACAATGAGCAGTTCTTC,CASRALAGYNEQFF
TRBJ1-5,TRBD1,NA,TRBV19,TGTGCCAGTAGTGCCCGACAGGGAAGTAGCAATCAGCCCCAGCATTTT,CASSARQGSSNQPQHF
TRBJ2-7,TRBD1,NA,TRBV5-4,TGTGCCAGCAGCGTGGGACAGGGGGCGGGAGACGAGCAGTACTTC,CASSVGQGAGDEQYF
TRBJ1-5,TRBD1,NA,TRBV27,TGTGCCAGCAGTATGAGGACAGGGATCGTTAGCAATCAGCCCCAGCATTTT,CASSMRTGIVSNQPQHF
TRBJ1-2,TRBD1,few,TRBV28,TGTGCCAGCAGTTCAGGGACAGGGGGGGACTATGGCTACACCTTC,CASSSGTGGDYGYTF
TRBJ2-2,TRBD2,NA,TRBV11-2,TGTGCCAGCAGCCCCACTAGCGGGTATCGCACCGGGGAGCTGTTTTTT,CASSPTSGYRTGELFF
TRBJ2-6,TRBD1,NA,TRBV15,TGTGCCACCAGCAGAACAGGGGGCTTTGGGGCCAACGTCCTGACTTTC,CATSRTGGFGANVLTF
TRBJ1-6,NA,few,TRBV7-3,TGTGCCAGCAGCCAGAGGGGGGAGGGTTCACCCCTCCACTTT,CASSQRGEGSPLHF
TRBJ2-7,NA,NA,TRBV27,TGTGCCAGCAGTTTATCCTTCCTCTCCTACGAGCAGTACTTC,CASSLSFLSYEQYF
TRBJ2-3,TRBD2,NA,TRBV24-1,TGTGCCACCAGTGACCCTGACAGCGGGAGAGGTGGGGATACGCAGTATTTT,CATSDPDSGRGGDTQYF
TRBJ1-2,NA,NA,TRBV7-3,TGTGCCAGCAGCTCCCAGGGAACCCCGACCAGCGACTACACCTTC,CASSSQGTPTSDYTF
TRBJ1-2,NA,NA,TRBV10-3,TGTGCCATCAGTGTATCCAGCGAGGGCTATGGCTACACCTTC,CAISVSSEGYGYTF
TRBJ2-5,NA,NA,TRBV5-1,TGCGCCAGCAGCTTCTCCCAAGAGACCCAGTACTTC,CASSFSQETQYF
TRBJ2-2,TRBD2,NA,TRBV6-2/TRBV6-3,TGTGCCAGCAGCAGCGGGACTAGCAGTTGGCCCGGGGAGCTGTTTTTT,CASSSGTSSWPGELFF
TRBJ2-7,NA,NA,TRBV29-1,TGCAGCGTCCTCGACATCTTCTCCTACGAGCAGTACTTC,CSVLDIFSYEQYF
TRBJ1-3,TRBD1,few,TRBV29-1,TGCAGCGTGGTGGACAGGAGCTCTGGAAACACCATATATTTT,CSVVDRSSGNTIYF
TRBJ2-7,TRBD2,NA,TRBV10-3,TGTGCCATCAGATCGTCGACTAGCGGGGACTACGAGCAGTACTTC,CAIRSSTSGDYEQYF
TRBJ1-6,NA,NA,TRBV6-1,TGTGCCAGCAGCGAAGCAAACAGGGCTGGGGGCTATAATTCACCCCTCCACTTT,CASSEANRAGGYNSPLHF